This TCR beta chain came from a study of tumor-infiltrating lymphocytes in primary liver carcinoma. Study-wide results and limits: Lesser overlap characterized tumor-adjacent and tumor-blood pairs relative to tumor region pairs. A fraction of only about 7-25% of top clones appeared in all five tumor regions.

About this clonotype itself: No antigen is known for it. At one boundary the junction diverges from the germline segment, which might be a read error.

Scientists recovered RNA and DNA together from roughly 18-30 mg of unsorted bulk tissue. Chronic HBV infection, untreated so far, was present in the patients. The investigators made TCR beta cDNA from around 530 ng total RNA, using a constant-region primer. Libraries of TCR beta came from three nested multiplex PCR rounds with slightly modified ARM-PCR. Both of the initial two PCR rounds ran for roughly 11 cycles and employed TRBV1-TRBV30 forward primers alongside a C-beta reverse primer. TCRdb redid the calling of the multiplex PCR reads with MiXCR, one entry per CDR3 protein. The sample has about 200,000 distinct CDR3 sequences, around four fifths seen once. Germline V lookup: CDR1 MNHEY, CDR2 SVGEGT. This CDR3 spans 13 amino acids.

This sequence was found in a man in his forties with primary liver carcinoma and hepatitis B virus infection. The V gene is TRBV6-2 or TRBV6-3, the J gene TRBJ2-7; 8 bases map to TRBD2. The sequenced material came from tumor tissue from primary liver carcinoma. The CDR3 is CVSRGSGNYEQYF. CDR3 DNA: TGTGTCAGCAGAGGTAGCGGGAATTACGAGCAGTACTTC.